The 18 T cell receptor beta chains below were found in one sample sequenced in a study of blood T cells in healthy people across ages (dated by TCRdb to the mid-2010s). Receptor libraries were prepared by 5' RACE. The sequencer was an Illumina HiSeq 2500. A second roughly 6 to 12 cycle PCR used a sample-barcoded 5' primer and a J-beta primer mix. The public reads were reanalyzed by TCRdb: fastp trimming at Q25, MiXCR alignment, in-frame beta chains only. Each record represents a unique CDR3 protein, reported with the most common genes and DNA among its rows. This sample comprises around 990,000 distinct CDR3 sequences, less than 45% of them detected only once. 13% of the sample rests with the top ten. Source material: blood. The receptor source for this set is a man in his late teens or twenties in good health.

Only a few counts were recorded for this clonotype. The V gene is TRBV20-1, the J gene TRBJ1-4, with D possibly TRBD1 on 6 matching bases. This CDR3 contains 15 residues. Germline-derived CDR1 and CDR2 are DFQATT and SNEGSKA (reference sequence). Trimming pared 0 bases from V and 3 bases from J, leaving 11 bases between. The CDR3 sequence is CSARDYRTANEKLFF. CDR3 nucleotides: TGCAGTGCTAGAGATTATCGGACAGCTAATGAAAAACTGTTTTTT.

This sequence joins TRBV5-5 and TRBJ2-1; no clear D gene. V lost 0 bases, J lost 1 base, and 8 bases lay in between. The germline V gene has CDR1 SGHKS and CDR2 YYEKEE (reference sequence). CDR3 length: 15 residues. The CDR3 here is CASSLASFSYNEQFF. The CDR3 region has the DNA TGTGCCAGCAGCTTGGCGTCCTTTTCCTACAATGAGCAGTTCTTC.

The chain's CDR3 is CASRGTGSLYGYTF. CDR3 DNA: TGTGCCAGCAGGGGTACAGGGAGTCTCTATGGCTACACCTTC. The rearrangement joins TRBV12-3 or TRBV12-4 to TRBJ1-2; a possible D gene is TRBD1 (6 bases). V lost 6 bases to trimming and J lost 4 bases, with 15 bases between them. This CDR3 comprises 14 residues.

This clonotype appeared a few times. Compared with germline, one end of the junction differs, possibly owing to a read error. V is TRBV6-5 and J is TRBJ1-1; D ambiguous. CDR3 length equals 13 residues. Germline CDR1 and CDR2: MNHEY and SVGAGI. The DNA for the CDR3 is TGTGCCAGCAGTGACTCTTGGGACACTGAAGCTTTCTTT. Its protein product is CASSDSWDTEAFF.

The chain carries TRBV28 and TRBJ1-1; D may be TRBD1 (5 bases). CDR3 length: 12 residues. Germline V gene lookup returns CDR1 MDHEN and CDR2 SYDVKM. Trimming took 8 bases from V and 1 from J, leaving 8 bases between them. The CDR3 sequence: CASRDRNTEAFF. The CDR3 bases are TGTGCCAGCCGCGACAGGAACACTGAAGCTTTCTTT.

The table lists this clonotype with a few counts. The chain carries TRBV7-2 and TRBJ1-5; maybe TRBD1 (6 bases). CDR3 size: 15 residues. The V gene lost 1 base and the J gene lost 5 bases, with 12 bases spanning the gap. Germline-derived CDR1 and CDR2 are SGHTA and FQGNSA. CDR3 sequence: CASSLVSGGDQPQHF. CDR3 nucleotides: TGTGCCAGCAGCTTAGTGTCCGGGGGCGATCAGCCCCAGCATTTT.

This clonotype was recorded a few times. J is TRBJ1-5 and V is TRBV7-9; TRBD1 aligns across 7 bases. Losses at the gene ends were 3 bases for V and 6 bases for J; bases not matched to a gene: 8. Germline V lookup: CDR1 SEHNR, CDR2 FQNEAQ (reference sequence). This CDR3 has 15 residues. DNA for the CDR3: TGTGCCAGCAGCTTGGAGGGGGCTTTGGGTCAGCCCCAGCATTTT. Translation: CASSLEGALGQPQHF. Full variable domain (outside the CDR3, taken from reference TRBV7-9 and TRBJ1-5): DTGVSQNPRHKITKRGQNVTFRCDPISEHNRLYWYRQTLGQGPEFLTYFQNEAQLEKSRLLSDRFSAERPKGSFSTLEIQRTEQGDSAMYLCASSLEGALGQPQHFGDGTRLSIL.

This rearrangement joins TRBV4-3 to TRBJ1-1; D is uncertain. This CDR3 contains 15 residues. Trimming removed 1 base at V and 0 bases at J, with 9 bases between. The germline V gene encodes CDR1 LGHNA and CDR2 YSLEER. This CDR3 reads CASSQAAAMNTEAFF. The CDR3, as DNA: TGCGCCAGCAGCCAAGCCGCAGCTATGAACACTGAAGCTTTCTTT.

The gene calls are TRBV6-2 or TRBV6-3 and TRBJ2-1, with TRBD1 identical over 8 bases. The CDR3 spans 13 residues. Trimming at V came to 5 bases and at J to 10 bases, leaving 7 bases not matched to a gene. Germline-derived CDR1 and CDR2 are MNHEY and SVGEGT. The CDR3 protein is CASSRTGNDEQFF. For the CDR3, the DNA is TGTGCCAGCAGTCGGACAGGGAATGACGAGCAGTTCTTC.

The genes are TRBV28 and TRBJ1-4; TRBD1 agrees at 8 bases. CDR1 and CDR2 from the germline V gene are MDHEN and SYDVKM. This CDR3 comprises 15 residues. V trimming: 4 bases; J trimming: 2 bases; junction bases outside the gene matches: 3. The CDR3 DNA sequence: TGTGCCAGCAGTTCCTACAGGGGGACTAATGAAAAACTGTTTTTT. Protein product: CASSSYRGTNEKLFF.

There are a few counts of this clonotype. The chain carries TRBV21-1 and TRBJ1-5. TRBV21-1 is deemed a pseudogene. The CDR3 covers 14 residues. In DNA, the CDR3 is TGTGCCAGCAGCAGCCGACAACCTCGTCAGCCCCAGCATTTT. Protein: CASSSRQPRQPQHF.

The rearrangement uses TRBV28 and TRBJ2-3; 7 bases map to TRBD1. Trimming cost V 3 bases and J 5 bases; bases outside gene matches: 8. Germline lookup yields CDR1 MDHEN and CDR2 SYDVKM. The CDR3 consists of 15 residues. In DNA form, the CDR3 reads TGTGCCAGCAGTTTTAGGGACAGCTTTAGAGATACGCAGTATTTT. This codes for CASSFRDSFRDTQYF.

V is TRBV5-1 and J is TRBJ2-3, with D unresolved. There are 14 residues in the CDR3. The V gene lost 0 bases and the J gene lost 4 bases, with 9 bases spanning the gap. Germline V gene sequence: CDR1 SGHRS, CDR2 YFSETQ. The chain's CDR3 is CASSLEGNADTQYF. CDR3 coding DNA: TGCGCCAGCAGCTTGGAGGGCAACGCAGATACGCAGTATTTT.

This clonotype was seen at least ten times. The chain recombines TRBV28 with TRBJ2-5; the D gene is possibly TRBD2 (5 bases). CDR1 and CDR2 from the germline V gene are MDHEN and SYDVKM. The length of the CDR3 is 15 residues. Trimming cost V 4 bases and J 0 bases, with 12 bases left between them. CDR3 region: CASSSFGEYQETQYF. CDR3 bases: TGTGCCAGCAGTTCCTTCGGGGAGTACCAAGAGACCCAGTACTTC.

Only a few counts were recorded for this clonotype. The chain couples TRBV10-3 to TRBJ1-2; unclear D gene. The CDR3 spans 13 residues. Between the trimmed V and J ends, which lost 7 bases and 6 bases, there was a span of 15 bases. Germline V gene data show CDR1 as ENHRY and CDR2 as SYGVKD. The CDR3 DNA sequence: TGTGCCATCATAGGCTCCGGGGAGGATGGCTACACCTTC. Protein: CAIIGSGEDGYTF.

The table lists this clonotype with a few counts. The CDR3 DNA reads as TGCAGTGCTAGAGATCCAATCAATAGGGGTCTTAATGAAAAACTGTTTTTT. This sequence encodes CSARDPINRGLNEKLFF. V is TRBV20-1 and J is TRBJ1-4; perhaps TRBD1 as D (5 bases). The CDR3 length is 17 residues. Germline values: CDR1 DFQATT, CDR2 SNEGSKA (reference sequence). Trimming left V 0 bases short and J 4 bases short, with 18 bases between.

This clonotype was found a few times. The CDR3 is CASPSGTSGGAITDTQYF. CDR3 nucleotide sequence: TGTGCCAGCCCTTCCGGGACTAGCGGGGGGGCTATAACAGATACGCAGTATTTT. This chain joins TRBV28 and TRBJ2-3, with 16 bases identical to TRBD2. Per germline, CDR1 MDHEN and CDR2 SYDVKM. The CDR3 runs 18 residues. The V and J ends lost 8 bases and 3 bases, in that order; junction bases with no gene match: 11. The full variable domain, in which reference TRBV28 and TRBJ2-3 provide the parts outside the CDR3, is DVKVTQSSRYLVKRTGEKVFLECVQDMDHENMFWYRQDPGLGLRLIYFSYDVKMKEKGDIPEGYSVSREKKERFSLILESASTNQTSMYLCASPSGTSGGAITDTQYFGPGTRLTVL.

This clonotype appeared many times. The rearrangement joins TRBV12-3 or TRBV12-4 to TRBJ2-1, with TRBD2 matching 9 bases. The CDR3 runs to 17 residues. V trimming: 1 base; J trimming: 2 bases; junction bases outside the gene matches: 6. CDR3 sequence (DNA): TGTGCCAGCAGTTTAGGGTGGCTAGCGGGGACCTACAATGAGCAGTTCTTC. As protein: CASSLGWLAGTYNEQFF.